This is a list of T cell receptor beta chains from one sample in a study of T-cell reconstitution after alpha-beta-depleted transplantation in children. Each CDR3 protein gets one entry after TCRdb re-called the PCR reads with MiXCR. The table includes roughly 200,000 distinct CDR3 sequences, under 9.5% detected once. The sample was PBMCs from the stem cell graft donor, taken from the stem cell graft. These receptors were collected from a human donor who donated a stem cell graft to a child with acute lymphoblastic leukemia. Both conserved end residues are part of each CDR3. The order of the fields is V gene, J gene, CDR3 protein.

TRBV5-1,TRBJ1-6,CASSSRVSSNNSPLHF
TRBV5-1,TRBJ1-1,CASSPRPNLNTEAFF
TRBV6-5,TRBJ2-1,CASSYKGAGSGNEQFF
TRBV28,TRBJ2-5,CASRLGQRQETQYF
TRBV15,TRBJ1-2,CATSRDVANYGYTF
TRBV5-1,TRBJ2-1,CASSLTGLNNEQFF
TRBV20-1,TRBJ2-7,CSARDRGAYKQYF
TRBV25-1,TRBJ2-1,CASRVRGGPVQEQFF
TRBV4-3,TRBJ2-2,CASIPSLGTGELFF
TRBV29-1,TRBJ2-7,CSAGGYEQYF
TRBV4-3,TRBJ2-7,CASSQDLAQVGSIEQYF
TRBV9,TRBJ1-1,CASSVTTGSRAEAFF
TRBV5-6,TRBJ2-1,CASSWSNEQFF
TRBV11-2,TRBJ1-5,CASSLGAGSQPQHF
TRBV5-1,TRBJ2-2,CASSINRDRRTGELFF
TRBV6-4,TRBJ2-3,CASSSRPTDTQYF
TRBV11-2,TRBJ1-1,CASSLVSAFGTGYSNTEAFF
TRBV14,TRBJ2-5,CASSLIQETQYF